This TCR beta chain was documented in a study of molecular identifiers for immune sequencing clone quantification. Notes on the study in general: Over 98% of CMV-specific effector molecules, but under 1% of naive ones, were in clones above 20 copies.

Bulk TCR libraries were made with methods that had been previously described and with listed TCR primers. TCRdb re-called the PCR reads through MiXCR, storing one row per CDR3 protein. The sample holds roughly 320,000 distinct CDR3 sequences, roughly 23% seen once. This clonotype was counted a single time. Its antigen remains unknown. Germline V gene sequence: CDR1 DFQATT, CDR2 SNEGSKA (reference sequence). This CDR3 is 15 amino acids long. Trimming shortened V by 4 bases and J by 9 bases, and 24 bases separated the two germline ends. Sequences were obtained from naive CD8+ T cells from blood, with Jurkat cell RNA spiked in. Subset described: FACS-sorted CD8+CD4-CCR7+CD45RA+ naive T cells. This TCR was sampled from a human donor in good health. Some libraries in this study had Jurkat cell RNA spiked in. The J gene is TRBJ2-5, the V gene TRBV20-1; D might be TRBD2 (7 bases). CDR3 amino acids: CSAKSRGALQKPQYF. Here the CDR3 DNA reads TGCAGTGCTAAATCCCGGGGGGCTCTACAAAAGCCCCAGTACTTC.